This TCR beta chain was found in a study of tumor-infiltrating lymphocytes in primary liver carcinoma. Study summary: Patients included men and women of 30 to 69 years. With diameters of roughly 4 to 11 cm, tumors were stage T1-T3 N0M0. Study results and limitations: A significantly higher top-250-clone fraction was found in tumors than in blood (p = 0.039).

The template, roughly 0.45 ug total RNA, yielded TCR beta cDNA made with a constant-region primer. TCR beta libraries came from three nested multiplex PCR rounds using slightly modified ARM-PCR. TRBV1-TRBV30 forward primers paired with a C-beta reverse primer were used in the first two PCR rounds, which ran approximately 10 cycles each. TCRdb recomputed calls from the multiplex PCR reads with MiXCR, one row per CDR3 protein. The table shows about 200,000 distinct CDR3 sequences, with about 61% occurring only once. This clonotype showed up just a few times. What it recognizes is unknown. A much larger clone differs from this one at a single base, so this may be a read error. Germline DNA was extracted too, while blood RNA derived from unsorted whole blood. These patients lived with chronic HBV infection and had never been treated. The length of the CDR3 is 13 residues. Trimming removed 2 bases at V and 4 bases at J, with 8 bases between.

The sequence was obtained from a woman aged 60-75 years with primary liver carcinoma and hepatitis B virus infection. Sequenced: peripheral blood. The V gene is TRBV12-3 or TRBV12-4, the J gene TRBJ2-5; D gene uncertain. CDR3: CASSLWRSETQYF. CDR3 in DNA: TGTGCCAGCAGTTTATGGCGATCAGAGACCCAGTACTTC.